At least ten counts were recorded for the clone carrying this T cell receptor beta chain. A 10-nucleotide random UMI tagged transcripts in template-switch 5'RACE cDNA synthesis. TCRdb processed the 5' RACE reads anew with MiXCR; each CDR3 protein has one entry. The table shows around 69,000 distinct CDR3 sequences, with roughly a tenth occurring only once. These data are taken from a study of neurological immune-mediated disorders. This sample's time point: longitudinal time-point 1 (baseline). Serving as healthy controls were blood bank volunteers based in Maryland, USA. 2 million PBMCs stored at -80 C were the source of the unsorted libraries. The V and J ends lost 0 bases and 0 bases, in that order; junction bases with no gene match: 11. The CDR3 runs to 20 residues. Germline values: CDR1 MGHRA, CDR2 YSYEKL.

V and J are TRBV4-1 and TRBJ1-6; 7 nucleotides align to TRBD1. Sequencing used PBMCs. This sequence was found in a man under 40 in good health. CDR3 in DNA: TGCGCCAGCAGCCAAGAGCTAAGGGCCAGGGGGAGCTCCTATAATTCACCCCTCCACTTT. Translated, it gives CASSQELRARGSSYNSPLHF.